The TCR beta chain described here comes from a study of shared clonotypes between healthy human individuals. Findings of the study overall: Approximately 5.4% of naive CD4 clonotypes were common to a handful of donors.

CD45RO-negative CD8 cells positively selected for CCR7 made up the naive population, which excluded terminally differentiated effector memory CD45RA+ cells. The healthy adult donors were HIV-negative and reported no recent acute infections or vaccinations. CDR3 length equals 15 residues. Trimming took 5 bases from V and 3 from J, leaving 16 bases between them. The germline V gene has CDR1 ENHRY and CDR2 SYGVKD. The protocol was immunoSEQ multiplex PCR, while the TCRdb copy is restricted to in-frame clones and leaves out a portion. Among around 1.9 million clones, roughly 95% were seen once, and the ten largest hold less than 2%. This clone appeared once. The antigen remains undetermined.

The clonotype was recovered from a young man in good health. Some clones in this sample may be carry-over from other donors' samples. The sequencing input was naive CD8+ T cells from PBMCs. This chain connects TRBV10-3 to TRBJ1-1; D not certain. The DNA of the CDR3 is TGTGCCATCAGTTCCCCGGACCTCCAGGACACTGAAGCTTTCTTT. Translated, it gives CAISSPDLQDTEAFF.